This T cell receptor beta chain was sequenced in a study of T cells after yellow fever vaccination. TCRdb called the 5' RACE reads again in MiXCR, with one record for every CDR3 protein. The repertoire consists of about 52,000 distinct CDR3 sequences, with more than 6.5% occurring once and the leading ten covering 20% to 30%. This clonotype occurred a few times. V shed 0 bases and J 8 bases; nucleotides not matched to a gene: 8. Looked up from germline, CDR1 is DFQATT and CDR2 is SNEGSKA (reference sequence). The CDR3 totals 15 residues. The source was CD8+ T cells not binding an NS4B(214-222) dextramer, sorted from PBMCs, collected roughly 47 days after the first yellow fever vaccination. The clonotype originates from a man between 18 and 29 years old who received the YFV17D yellow fever vaccine. This chain links TRBV20-1 with TRBJ1-4; 8 bases fit TRBD1. CDR3 sequence reads: CSARDGQGAREKLFF. DNA of the CDR3: TGCAGTGCTAGAGATGGGCAGGGGGCTCGCGAAAAACTGTTTTTT.